This record looks at one T cell receptor beta chain sequence and its context. This CDR3 has 15 amino acids. Germline loops: CDR1 SGHDT, CDR2 YYEEEE. V lost 3 bases to trimming and J lost 6 bases; unmatched junction nucleotides: 9. These data are taken from a study of T cell changes during pregnancy in multiple sclerosis. Only in-frame clones appear in the TCRdb table, and some are missing; sequencing was by immunoSEQ multiplex PCR. The table has about 59,000 clones, about 94% seen once. This specimen consisted of CD4+ T cells from peripheral blood mononuclear cells, obtained before pregnancy. V is TRBV5-6 and J is TRBJ2-1, with 7 positions matching TRBD2. This TCR was recovered from a female donor with multiple sclerosis, enrolled in a pregnancy study. CDR3 DNA sequence: TGTGCCAGCAGCTCCCTAAGCGGGGCGGCCAATGAGCAGTTCTTC. Translating gives CASSSLSGAANEQFF.